This T cell receptor (beta chain) was documented in a study of control samples from healthy donors and cancer patients. The CDR3 covers 16 residues. With V trimmed by 4 bases and J by 2 bases, 8 bases remained unmatched. Method: immunoSEQ multiplex PCR; TCRdb's copy keeps in-frame clones and lacks some. Among over 150,000 clones, roughly 94% were seen once, and the ten largest hold approximately 14%. The source is a man aged 55-75 years with colorectal cancer. The V call is TRBV5-3, the J call TRBJ1-2; TRBD1 matches 10 bases. TRBV5-3 is given ORF status, its function remaining uncertain. Sample: PBMCs. The CDR3 protein is CARSGPGQGSNYGYTF. The DNA of the CDR3 is TGTGCCAGAAGCGGACCGGGACAGGGGTCAAACTATGGCTACACCTTC.